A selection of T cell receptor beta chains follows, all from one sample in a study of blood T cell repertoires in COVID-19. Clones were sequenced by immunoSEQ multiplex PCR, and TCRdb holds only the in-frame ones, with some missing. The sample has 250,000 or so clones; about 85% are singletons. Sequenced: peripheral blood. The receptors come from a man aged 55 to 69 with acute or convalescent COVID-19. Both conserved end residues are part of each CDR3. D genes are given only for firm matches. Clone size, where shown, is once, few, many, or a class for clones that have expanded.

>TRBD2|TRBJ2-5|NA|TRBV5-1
TGCGCCAGCAGTAAGGGAGGGTCGGTTCAAGAGACCCAGTACTTC
CASSKGGSVQETQYF
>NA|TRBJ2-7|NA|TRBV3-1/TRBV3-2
TGTGCCAGCAGCCAAGAAGGGGCCGACTACGAGCAGTACTTC
CASSQEGADYEQYF
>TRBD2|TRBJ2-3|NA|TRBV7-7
TGTGCTAGCAGCCAAAATTATGGGACTAGAAGCACAGATACGCAGTATTTT
CASSQNYGTRSTDTQYF
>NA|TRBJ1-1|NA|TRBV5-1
TGCGCCAGCAGCTTGGGGTTCGGGAACACTGAAGCTTTCTTT
CASSLGFGNTEAFF
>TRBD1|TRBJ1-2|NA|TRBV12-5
TGTGCTAGTGGTTCGCAACAGGGGTCCATCTATGGCTACACCTTC
CASGSQQGSIYGYTF
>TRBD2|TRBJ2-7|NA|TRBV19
TGTGCCAGTAGTATAGGGACTAGCGGGAGATACGAGCAGTACTTC
CASSIGTSGRYEQYF
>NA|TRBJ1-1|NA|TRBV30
TGTGCCTGGATAGGAGGGCCGCGCACTGAAGCTTTCTTT
CAWIGGPRTEAFF
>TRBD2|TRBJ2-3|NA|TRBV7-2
TGTGCCAGCAGCCCTAGACTAGCGGGAGGGACAGATACGCAGTATTTT
CASSPRLAGGTDTQYF
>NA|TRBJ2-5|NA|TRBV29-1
TGCAGCGTCCTGACAGGCGGAGAGACCCAGTACTTC
CSVLTGGETQYF
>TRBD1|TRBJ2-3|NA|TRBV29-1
TGCAGCGTTGAAACGGGACAGGGGGCATCGAATACGCAGTATTTT
CSVETGQGASNTQYF
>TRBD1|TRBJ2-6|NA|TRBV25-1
TGTGCCAGCAGTGAAGCCGGGACAGCTTTCTCTGGGGCCAACGTCCTGACTTTC
CASSEAGTAFSGANVLTF
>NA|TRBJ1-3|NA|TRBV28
TGTGCCAGCAGTTCCCCCCACGCCGGGGACTCTGGAAACACCATATATTTT
CASSSPHAGDSGNTIYF
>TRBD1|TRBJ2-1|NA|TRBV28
TGTGCCAGCAGTTCCAAGGACAGGCAGCCCTACAATGAGCAGTTCTTC
CASSSKDRQPYNEQFF
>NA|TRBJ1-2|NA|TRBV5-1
TGCGCCAGCACTGGCCAGGGTAACTATGGCTACACCTTC
CASTGQGNYGYTF
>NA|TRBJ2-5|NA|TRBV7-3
TGTGCCAGCAGCTTTCAAGGGGGTCTGGAGACCCAGTACTTC
CASSFQGGLETQYF
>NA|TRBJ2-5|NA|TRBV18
TGTGCCAGCTCCCCGCCAAACAAAGAGACCCAGTACTTC
CASSPPNKETQYF
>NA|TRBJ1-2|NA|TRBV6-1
TGTGCCAGCAGTGAATACGGGGAGAACTATGGCTACACCTTC
CASSEYGENYGYTF
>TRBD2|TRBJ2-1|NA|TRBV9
TGTGCCAGCAGCGTACGGACCGGCGGGAGTGGAAATGAGCAGTTCTTC
CASSVRTGGSGNEQFF
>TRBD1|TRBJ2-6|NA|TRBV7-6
TGTGCCAGCAGCTTGGGACAGGGGGTGCGCTCTGGGGCCAACGTCCTGACTTTC
CASSLGQGVRSGANVLTF
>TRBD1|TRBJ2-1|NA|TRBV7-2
TGTGCCAGCAGCTTCTCGGGACAGTTGAAGGCTTACAATGAGCAGTTCTTC
CASSFSGQLKAYNEQFF
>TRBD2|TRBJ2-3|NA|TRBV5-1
TGCGCCAGCAGCTTGAGGCTAGCGGGAGGGCCTGCAGATACGCAGTATTTT
CASSLRLAGGPADTQYF
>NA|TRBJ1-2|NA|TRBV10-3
TGTGCCATCAGTGATGAAAAGGGGCCTAACTATGGCTACACCTTC
CAISDEKGPNYGYTF
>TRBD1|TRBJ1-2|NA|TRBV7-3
TGTGCCAGCAGCTCGACCGGGACAGGGGGTGGCTACACCTTC
CASSSTGTGGGYTF
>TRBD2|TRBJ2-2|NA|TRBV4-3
TGCGCCAGCAGCCAAGATATTACCCCCGGGACTAGGTGGTCCGGGGAGCTGTTTTTT
CASSQDITPGTRWSGELFF
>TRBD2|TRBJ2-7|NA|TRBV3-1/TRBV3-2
TGTGCCAGCAGCGGACCGGCTAGCGGAACCTACGAGCAGTACTTC
CASSGPASGTYEQYF
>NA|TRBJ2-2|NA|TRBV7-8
TGTGCCAGCAGCTTAGTTGACAGCTTCACCGGGGAGCTGTTTTTT
CASSLVDSFTGELFF
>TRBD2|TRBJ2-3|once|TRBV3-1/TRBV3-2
TGTGCCAGCAGCCAAGGAGGTGCACTAGCGGGGGAGTATTTT
CASSQGGALAGEYF
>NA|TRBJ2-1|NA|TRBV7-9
TGTGCCAGCAGCTTAACCCAGGGCCATGAGCAGTTCTTC
CASSLTQGHEQFF
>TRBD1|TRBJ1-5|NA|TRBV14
TGTGCCAGCAGCGCAGGGGGCGCGGGCAATCAGCCCCAGCATTTT
CASSAGGAGNQPQHF
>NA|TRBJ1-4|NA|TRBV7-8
TGTGCCAGCAGCCCCTCAAGATGGCAAACTAATGAAAAACTGTTTTTT
CASSPSRWQTNEKLFF
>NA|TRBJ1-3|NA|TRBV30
TGTGCCTGGAGGTTGATGAGCTCTGGAAACACCATATATTTT
CAWRLMSSGNTIYF
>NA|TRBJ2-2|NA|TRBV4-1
TGCGCCAGCAGCCAATTCTCCCCCGTCCCCGGGGAGCTGTTTTTT
CASSQFSPVPGELFF
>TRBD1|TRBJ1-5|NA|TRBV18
TGTGCCAGCTCTCGACAGGGGAACGATCAGCCCCAGCATTTT
CASSRQGNDQPQHF
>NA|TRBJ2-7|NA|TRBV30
TGTGCCTGGAACCCTCAGGGTACCTACGAGCAGTACTTC
CAWNPQGTYEQYF
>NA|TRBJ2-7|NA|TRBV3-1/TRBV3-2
TGTGCCAGCAGCCCCAGGGGTCTATACGAGCAGTACTTC
CASSPRGLYEQYF
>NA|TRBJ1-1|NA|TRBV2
TGTGCCAGCAGTGAAGCGCGGGGGTTTATTGAAGCTTTCTTT
CASSEARGFIEAFF